This paragraph covers one TCR beta chain sequence. Its antigen is currently unknown. No patient escaped relapse after autologous stem cell transplantation, and brentuximab vedotin exposure varied. The data were taken from a study of PD-1 blockade in classical Hodgkin lymphoma. General observations from the study: Baseline diversity in complete responders resembled that of newly diagnosed patients.

Method: immunoSEQ multiplex PCR; TCRdb's copy keeps in-frame clones and lacks some. This repertoire shows fewer than 80,000 clones, over 70% found once; its top ten account for approximately 9.9%. The CDR3 is made up of 16 amino acids. V was trimmed by 0 bases and J by 8 bases, leaving 17 bases between them. In germline, CDR1 is SEHNR, CDR2 FQNEAQ (reference sequence). The specimen was peripheral blood mononuclear cells (PBMCs), collected before the second cycle of nivolumab. This chain links TRBV7-9 with TRBJ2-1; D call uncertain. This receptor was identified in a human donor with classical Hodgkin lymphoma. CDR3 nucleotides: TGTGCCAGCAGCTTAGCGGGTTGGGTGTCGATCGATGAGCAGTTCTTC. Its protein product is CASSLAGWVSIDEQFF.